This section outlines one T cell receptor beta chain sequence together with its context. What it binds is unknown. Isolation of CD4+ and CD8+ cells used positive magnetic bead selection, with purity checked by flow cytometry. These data are taken from a study of somatic mutations in cytotoxic T cells in rheumatoid arthritis. General study results and limits: CD8+ clonality increased with age in rheumatoid arthritis patients but not in healthy controls. For about an eighth of the 65 patients, a single CD8+ clone accounted for more than 20% of CD8+ cells.

The CDR3 runs to 21 residues. Germline CDR1 MGHRA, CDR2 YSYEKL. After removal of 2 bases from V and 3 bases from J, the junction contained 20 bases not matched to a gene. Here immunoSEQ multiplex PCR was the method, and the copy in TCRdb shows in-frame clones only, minus some. This table holds about 7,300 clones, just under 75% found once. The chain recombines TRBV4-1 with TRBJ2-5; 11 nucleotides agree with TRBD2. This sequence originates from an adult with rheumatoid arthritis. Sequencing was done on a sample of CD8+ T cells sorted from blood. In DNA, the CDR3 is TGCGCCAGCAGCCAACGCCGGATCGGGCAACTAGCGGGGGCTTCGAAAGAGACCCAGTACTTC. Translating gives CASSQRRIGQLAGASKETQYF.